The present T cell receptor beta chain was sequenced within a study of sequential checkpoint blockade in melanoma. Study details: Randomization was 1:1 between first-line nivolumab→ipilimumab and ipilimumab→nivolumab. Both treatment sequences were followed by maintenance nivolumab.

This clone was observed a few times. The protocol was immunoSEQ multiplex PCR, while the TCRdb copy is restricted to in-frame clones and leaves out a portion. Of around 40,000 clones in the sample, around 86% were seen once. Treatment given: randomized to nivolumab then ipilimumab (arm A) or the reverse (arm B). No patient had prior DNA-damaging chemotherapy. Sorted cells were live CD3+CD8+, lacking CD19 and CD56, from PBMCs. Unmatched junction bases numbered 8, after V lost 5 bases and J lost 7 bases. This CDR3 spans 13 amino acids. Germline V gene data show CDR1 as LNHDA and CDR2 as SQIVND (reference sequence).

The chain is built from TRBV19 and TRBJ2-7, with 7 bases matching TRBD2. The source material was CD8+ T cells sorted from blood (inferred from file names), sampled from a patient given nivolumab and ipilimumab in sequence. The source is a human donor with melanoma. DNA of the CDR3: TGTGCCAGTAGTGGCGGGGGAGGACGGGAGCAGTACTTC. It is translated as CASSGGGGREQYF.